Following are 29 T cell receptor beta chains from one sample sequenced in a study of shared clonotypes between healthy human individuals. The protocol was immunoSEQ multiplex PCR, while the TCRdb copy is restricted to in-frame clones and leaves out a portion. This table has about 1.1 million clones, approximately 75% appearing once. What was sequenced was memory CD4+ T cells from PBMCs. As for subset: CD45RA-negative fraction. All receptors derive from a young man in good health. Some clones in this sample may be carry-over from other donors' samples.

V and J are TRBV7-6 and TRBJ1-1; TRBD1 matches at 7 bases. Germline loops: CDR1 SGHVS, CDR2 FNYEAQ. CDR3 size: 13 residues. V lost 5 bases, J lost 5 bases, and 5 bases stayed unmatched. In DNA, the CDR3 is TGTGCCAGCAGCCAGGGGGGGTGGACTGAAGCTTTCTTT. It yields the protein CASSQGGWTEAFF. The whole variable domain, filled in from reference TRBV7-6 and TRBJ1-1, reads GAGVSQSPRYKVTKRGQDVALRCDPISGHVSLYWYRQALGQGPEFLTYFNYEAQQDKSGLPNDRFSAERPEGSISTLTIQRTEQRDSAMYRCASSQGGWTEAFFGQGTRLTVV.

The rearrangement uses TRBV18 and TRBJ2-7; D unresolved. Germline CDR1 and CDR2: KGHSH and LQKENI. The CDR3 length is 14 residues. Deletions cut 6 bases from V and 3 bases from J, with 15 bases between. CDR3: CASSNSPRLYEQYF. As DNA, the CDR3 is TGTGCCAGCTCGAACAGCCCTCGACTCTACGAGCAGTACTTC.

The CDR3: CASSLSTGSRQPQHF. The CDR3 nucleotides are TGTGCCAGCAGTTTATCTACCGGGTCCCGTCAGCCCCAGCATTTT. The rearrangement joins TRBV28 to TRBJ1-5; D remains ambiguous. V lost 1 base to trimming and J lost 6 bases, with 13 bases between them. CDR1 and CDR2 (germline): MDHEN, SYDVKM. The CDR3 sequence is 15 residues long.

CDR3 amino acids: CARPIRRSYEQYF. The CDR3 DNA reads TGCGCCAGACCGATTAGGAGGAGTTACGAGCAGTACTTC. The V gene is TRBV5-1, the J gene TRBJ2-7, with D possibly being TRBD2 (5 bases). The germline V gene has CDR1 SGHRS and CDR2 YFSETQ. Between the trimmed V and J ends, which lost 8 bases and 4 bases, there was a span of 16 bases. This CDR3 contains 13 residues.

The chain employs TRBV2 and TRBJ1-2; TRBD1 agrees at 11 bases. V lost 5 bases to trimming and J lost 8 bases; unmatched junction nucleotides: 7. Germline CDR1 SNHLY, CDR2 FYNNEI. This CDR3 is built from 14 residues. The CDR3 coding sequence is TGTGCCAGCAGTATGGACAGGGGGCCCTGGGGCTACACCTTC. Its protein product is CASSMDRGPWGYTF.

The rearrangement joins TRBV6-6 to TRBJ2-7; D unresolved. Trimming removed 4 bases at V and 6 bases at J, with 10 bases between. The length of the CDR3 is 12 residues. Germline V gene data show CDR1 as MNHNY and CDR2 as SVGAGI (reference sequence). The CDR3 bases are TGTGCCAGCAGTTCACCATTCCCCGAGCAGTACTTC. Its protein is CASSSPFPEQYF.

The chain recombines TRBV18 with TRBJ2-7; TRBD2 might be the D (6 bases). Per the germline V gene, CDR1 is KGHSH and CDR2 is LQKENI. This CDR3 spans 14 amino acids. The V end lost 5 bases, the J end lost 0 bases, and 11 bases lay between the germline ends. The DNA for the CDR3 is TGTGCCAGCTCAAGGGGACTGAGCTCCTACGAGCAGTACTTC. This sequence encodes CASSRGLSSYEQYF.

The chain links TRBV6-6 to TRBJ2-7; D gene unclear. Germline V lookup: CDR1 MNHNY, CDR2 SVGAGI (reference sequence). V was cut by 6 bases and J by 2 bases, with 11 bases left in between. The CDR3 sequence is 13 residues long. CDR3 amino acids: CASRKGRAYEQYF. CDR3 sequence (DNA): TGTGCCAGCAGGAAAGGACGGGCCTACGAGCAGTACTTC.

J is TRBJ2-5 and V is TRBV4-3, with TRBD2 as a possible D gene (5 bases). Trimming removed 0 bases at V and 5 bases at J, with 13 bases between. The CDR3 sequence is 15 residues long. Germline V gene data show CDR1 as LGHNA and CDR2 as YSLEER. This chain's CDR3 is CASSQDGHKRETQYF. In DNA form, the CDR3 reads TGCGCCAGCAGCCAAGATGGTCACAAGCGGGAGACCCAGTACTTC.

The chain combines TRBV5-4 with TRBJ2-4; D is possibly TRBD1 (6 bases). The V and J ends lost 4 bases and 5 bases respectively, with 10 bases between them. The CDR3 contains 13 residues. Germline V gene data show CDR1 as SGHNT and CDR2 as YYREEE (reference sequence). This CDR3 is CASSVGQQNIQYF. In DNA, the CDR3 is TGTGCCAGCAGCGTTGGACAGCAAAACATTCAGTACTTC.

The gene calls are TRBV7-2 and TRBJ2-1; TRBD2 matches 7 bases. CDR3 length equals 14 residues. V lost 5 bases and J lost 5; bases outside the gene matches: 6. Germline V gene sequence: CDR1 SGHTA, CDR2 FQGNSA. The CDR3 nucleotides are TGTGCCAGCAGCCCGACGCGGGAGCACAATGAGCAGTTCTTC. Its protein product is CASSPTREHNEQFF.

V gene TRBV5-4 combines with J gene TRBJ2-5; 8 bases map to TRBD2. Germline CDR1 SGHNT, CDR2 YYREEE (reference sequence). The V gene end was trimmed by 7 bases and the J gene end by 2 bases; junction bases not matched to a gene: 1. The CDR3 contains 12 residues. CDR3 amino acids: CASREGQETQYF. The DNA of the CDR3 is TGTGCCAGCCGGGAGGGGCAAGAGACCCAGTACTTC. The whole variable domain, remainder taken from reference TRBV5-4 and TRBJ2-5, is ETGVTQSPTHLIKTRGQQVTLRCSSQSGHNTVSWYQQALGQGPQFIFQYYREEENGRGNFPPRFSGLQFPNYSSELNVNALELDDSALYLCASREGQETQYFGPGTRLLVL.

The CDR3 coding sequence is TGCAGCGTTGCGGCAGGGACGAACGAGCAGTACTTC. Its protein is CSVAAGTNEQYF. The chain is built from TRBV29-1 and TRBJ2-5; tentatively, D is TRBD1 or TRBD2 (5 bases each). The J call may be incorrect, as the DNA end agrees better with TRBJ2-7. The CDR3 runs 12 residues. Germline V CDR1 and CDR2: SQVTM, ANQGSEA.

The chain carries TRBV29-1 and TRBJ2-7, with D unclear. Per the germline V gene, CDR1 is SQVTM and CDR2 is ANQGSEA. V was cut by 4 bases and J by 2 bases, with 9 bases left in between. The CDR3 runs to 12 residues. CDR3 protein: CSVGWAAYEQYF. CDR3 in DNA: TGCAGCGTTGGCTGGGCCGCCTACGAGCAGTACTTC.

The rearrangement uses TRBV11-2 and TRBJ2-1; D is uncertain. This CDR3 region has 15 residues. The germline V and J ends were trimmed by 7 bases and 2 bases, with 15 bases remaining between them. The germline V gene has CDR1 SGHAT and CDR2 FQNNGV. In DNA, the CDR3 is TGTGCCAGCACCGAAGGAAGGGTTCCCTACAATGAGCAGTTCTTC. Amino acid sequence: CASTEGRVPYNEQFF.

This chain joins TRBV11-2 and TRBJ1-6, with TRBD1 matching over 8 bases. The CDR3 spans 15 residues. Germline V gene data show CDR1 as SGHAT and CDR2 as FQNNGV. Unmatched junction bases numbered 7, after V lost 5 bases and J lost 7 bases. The CDR3 DNA follows: TGTGCCAGCAGCACTAGACAGGGGCGGAATTCACCCCTCCACTTT. This encodes CASSTRQGRNSPLHF.

This chain connects TRBV11-3 to TRBJ2-1; TRBD2 might be the D (6 bases). V lost 3 bases and J lost 6, with 12 bases in between. This CDR3 is built from 14 residues. Germline CDR1 reads SGHNT; CDR2 reads YENEEA. The chain's CDR3 is CASSLSLASNEQFF. The CDR3 bases are TGTGCCAGCAGCTTGTCACTAGCATCCAATGAGCAGTTCTTC.

The chain carries TRBV5-4 and TRBJ1-1, with D possibly being TRBD1 (6 bases). V gave up 4 bases and J gave up 3 bases, with 16 bases separating them. Germline CDR1 and CDR2: SGHNT and YYREEE (reference sequence). The CDR3 has 15 amino acids. The CDR3 loop is CASSQGGSGDTEAFF. CDR3 sequence (DNA): TGTGCCAGCAGCCAAGGGGGATCTGGGGACACTGAAGCTTTCTTT.

This clone was detected a few times. V and J are TRBV27 and TRBJ2-5; D is unclear. Germline assignment: CDR1 MNHEY and CDR2 SMNVEV (reference sequence). Trimming shortened V by 5 bases and J by 0 bases, and 13 bases separated the two germline ends. The CDR3 spans 15 residues. CDR3 DNA: TGTGCCAGCAGTCCGCTACCCGAAAACCAAGAGACCCAGTACTTC. It specifies CASSPLPENQETQYF.

Concerning this clone itself: A far larger clone is a single base away, which makes a read error likely. J is TRBJ2-7 and V is TRBV27, with unresolved D. Trimming pared 5 bases from V and 0 bases from J, leaving 5 bases between. This CDR3 is 12 amino acids long. Germline assignment: CDR1 MNHEY and CDR2 SMNVEV (reference sequence). The CDR3 DNA is TGTGCCAGCAGTCACAGCTCCTACGAGCAGTACTTC. It is translated as CASSHSSYEQYF.

The CDR3 is CASPTGDSPFVGYTF. Written as DNA, the CDR3 is TGTGCCAGCCCCACGGGGGACAGCCCGTTCGTGGGCTACACCTTC. This chain links TRBV7-9 with TRBJ1-2; TRBD1 agrees at 7 bases. CDR1 and CDR2 from the germline V gene are SEHNR and FQNEAQ (reference sequence). V lost 8 bases, J lost 8 bases, and 17 bases stayed unmatched. This CDR3 has 15 amino acids.

The chain carries TRBV5-6 and TRBJ2-3; 9 bases align to TRBD2. V shed 0 bases and J 5 bases; nucleotides not matched to a gene: 7. The CDR3 extends over 16 amino acids. The germline V gene encodes CDR1 SGHDT and CDR2 YYEEEE. CDR3 coding DNA: TGTGCCAGCAGCTTGGCCCGAGCGGGAGGCGGAGATACGCAGTATTTT. Translating it yields CASSLARAGGGDTQYF.

This clone was seen only once. The chain couples TRBV11-3 to TRBJ2-1; no reliable D call. The germline gives CDR1 SGHNT, CDR2 YENEEA. V gave up 3 bases and J gave up 5 bases, with 11 bases separating them. The CDR3 runs to 14 residues. The CDR3 DNA reads as TGTGCCAGCAGCTTCCGGCATCGGAACAATGAGCAGTTCTTC. This encodes CASSFRHRNNEQFF.

The chain carries TRBV5-1 and TRBJ2-7; 8 bases line up with TRBD1. There are 16 residues in the CDR3. After removal of 4 bases from V and 2 bases from J, the junction contained 11 bases not matched to a gene. Germline CDR1 and CDR2: SGHRS and YFSETQ. CDR3 amino acids: CASSQIPGQATYEQYF. CDR3 DNA sequence: TGCGCCAGCAGCCAAATACCGGGACAGGCCACCTACGAGCAGTACTTC.

The chain uses TRBV11-2 and TRBJ2-1, with 9 nucleotides matching TRBD2. Per germline, CDR1 SGHAT and CDR2 FQNNGV. Trimming took 3 bases from V and 4 from J; bases not matched to a gene: 13. The CDR3 length is 18 residues. CDR3 bases: TGTGCCAGCAGCTTTTTAGCCCTTAGCGGGAGAACTTACAATGAGCAGTTCTTC. Residues: CASSFLALSGRTYNEQFF.

The chain combines TRBV7-9 with TRBJ2-3; D call uncertain. The CDR3 is made up of 15 amino acids. V lost 1 base and J lost 4, with 12 bases in between. Germline assignment: CDR1 SEHNR and CDR2 FQNEAQ (reference sequence). CDR3 residues: CASSLDLSPPDTQYF. The DNA of the CDR3 is TGTGCCAGCAGCTTAGACCTAAGTCCCCCAGATACGCAGTATTTT.

The chain links TRBV5-1 to TRBJ1-4, with D uncertain. V was clipped by 4 bases and J by 4 bases, with 8 bases between them. CDR3 size: 13 residues. The germline V gene encodes CDR1 SGHRS and CDR2 YFSETQ. The CDR3 spells CASSADLNEKLFF. CDR3 nucleotides: TGCGCCAGCAGCGCGGACCTTAATGAAAAACTGTTTTTT.

The V and J genes are TRBV5-4 and TRBJ2-5, with 7 bases that match TRBD1. V gave up 3 bases and J gave up 5 bases; unmatched junction bases: 10. Germline-derived CDR1 and CDR2 are SGHNT and YYREEE (reference sequence). The CDR3 has 15 amino acids. CDR3 in DNA: TGTGCCAGCAGCTCGCGACCGACAGGGACGGAGACCCAGTACTTC. As protein: CASSSRPTGTETQYF.

This clone appeared a single time. A much larger clone lies one base from this, so it may be a read error. This chain links TRBV28 with TRBJ1-2, with a weak D call TRBD1 (6 bases). The V gene lost 4 bases and the J gene lost 3 bases, with 6 bases spanning the gap. The CDR3 extends over 12 amino acids. The germline CDR1 and CDR2 sequences are MDHEN and SYDVKM. This CDR3 reads CASSYRDYGYTF. The CDR3 DNA is TGTGCCAGCAGTTACAGGGACTATGGCTACACCTTC.